The 14 T cell receptor beta chains presented below share a single source sample, sequenced in a study of blood T cell repertoires in COVID-19 (dated by TCRdb to 2019 to 2021). The library was made by the immunoSEQ multiplex PCR assay. This is the immuneACCESS table as TCRdb keeps it, with only in-frame sequences that have V and J called. A part of the clones is gone; compared with another copy, unresolved V genes explain less than half, and the rest is unexplained. In this sample the table shows about 46,000 clones, around 85% of which occur a single time. Together, the top ten hold roughly 34% of the sample. The sample consisted of peripheral blood. These receptor sequences come from an elderly woman with COVID-19, enrolled during active disease.

The sample holds one count of this clone. This chain links TRBV5-4 with TRBJ1-5, with D possibly TRBD1 on 6 matching bases. The CDR3 is 15 amino acids. Germline V CDR1 and CDR2: SGHNT, YYREEE (reference sequence). The germline V and J ends were trimmed by 3 bases and 2 bases, with 12 bases remaining between them. CDR3 region: CASSSDSGGNQPQHF. The CDR3 DNA sequence: TGTGCCAGCAGCTCGGACAGCGGGGGCAATCAGCCCCAGCATTTT.

The sample holds a few counts of this clone. This chain connects TRBV4-1 to TRBJ2-7, with TRBD2 matching over 12 bases. This CDR3 comprises 16 residues. V lost 4 bases, J lost 3 bases, and 7 bases stayed unmatched. Germline V lookup: CDR1 MGHRA, CDR2 YSYEKL. Here the CDR3 reads CASSPSTSGSVYEQYF. The CDR3 DNA sequence: TGCGCCAGCAGCCCCTCGACTAGCGGGAGCGTCTACGAGCAGTACTTC.

The gene calls are TRBV7-9 and TRBJ1-1; maybe TRBD1 (5 bases). The CDR3 has 13 residues. The germline V gene encodes CDR1 SEHNR and CDR2 FQNEAQ (reference sequence). V lost 11 bases and J 4 bases, leaving 17 bases between the germline ends. The CDR3 loop is CAGGTAWGTEAFF. The CDR3 DNA reads as TGTGCCGGGGGGACGGCCTGGGGCACTGAAGCTTTCTTT. Supplemented by reference TRBV7-9 and TRBJ1-1, the full variable domain reads DTGVSQNPRHKITKRGQNVTFRCDPISEHNRLYWYRQTLGQGPEFLTYFQNEAQLEKSRLLSDRFSAERPKGSFSTLEIQRTEQGDSAMYLCAGGTAWGTEAFFGQGTRLTVV.

This clone was observed once. This chain connects TRBV7-2 to TRBJ1-6; TRBD1 matches 11 bases. Unmatched junction bases numbered 2, after V lost 1 base and J lost 9 bases. Germline V CDR1 and CDR2: SGHTA, FQGNSA. The CDR3 has 15 residues. The CDR3 region is CASSLGTGGASPLHF. The DNA of the CDR3 is TGTGCCAGCAGCTTAGGGACAGGGGGCGCTTCACCCCTCCACTTT.

The rearrangement uses TRBV9 and TRBJ2-3; D possibly corresponds to TRBD1 (6 bases). CDR3 length equals 16 residues. Germline V gene data show CDR1 as SGDLS and CDR2 as YYNGEE. Trimming removed 0 bases at V and 0 bases at J, with 11 bases between. CDR3 nucleotide sequence: TGTGCCAGCAGCGTAGAGTTGCAGGGGAGCACAGATACGCAGTATTTT. It is translated as CASSVELQGSTDTQYF.

The gene calls are TRBV7-8 and TRBJ2-3; 9 nucleotides line up with TRBD2. This CDR3 comprises 16 residues. V trimming: 2 bases; J trimming: 4 bases; junction bases outside the gene matches: 7. The germline gives CDR1 SGHVS, CDR2 FQNEAQ. This chain's CDR3 is CASSLLSSGTADTQYF. In DNA form, the CDR3 reads TGTGCCAGCAGCTTACTATCTAGCGGGACGGCAGATACGCAGTATTTT. The full variable domain, its missing parts supplied by reference TRBV7-8 and TRBJ2-3, is GAGVSQSPRYKVAKRGQDVALRCDPISGHVSLFWYQQALGQGPEFLTYFQNEAQLDKSGLPSDRFFAERPEGSVSTLKIQRTQQEDSAVYLCASSLLSSGTADTQYFGPGTRLTVL.

This chain links TRBV24-1 with TRBJ2-2; 7 positions match TRBD1. This CDR3 is built from 14 residues. Trimming cost V 9 bases and J 2 bases; bases outside gene matches: 5. From germline, CDR1 is KGHDR and CDR2 SFDVKD. The CDR3: CATAGTDNTGELFF. The CDR3 nucleotides are TGTGCCACCGCTGGGACAGATAACACCGGGGAGCTGTTTTTT.

The chain recombines TRBV19 with TRBJ1-5, with a possible D match to TRBD1 (5 bases). Trimming took off 6 bases at V and 2 bases at J, with 14 bases between the two ends. The CDR3 has 15 residues. Germline-derived CDR1 and CDR2 are LNHDA and SQIVND (reference sequence). The CDR3 DNA reads as TGTGCCAGTAGGCCATTCGGGGGGGGCAATCAGCCCCAGCATTTT. This codes for CASRPFGGGNQPQHF.

This clone was detected only a few times. The chain is built from TRBV5-8 and TRBJ1-5; 8 nucleotides align to TRBD1. Germline lookup yields CDR1 SGHTS and CDR2 YDEGEE. The CDR3 spans 14 residues. Germline trimming cut 1 base from V and 5 bases from J; bases unmatched to any gene: 2. In DNA form, the CDR3 reads TGTGCCAGCAGCTTGCTGACAGGGGATCAGCCCCAGCATTTT. Protein product: CASSLLTGDQPQHF.

The V call is TRBV18, the J call TRBJ2-6; 7 bases line up with TRBD1. Looked up from germline, CDR1 is KGHSH and CDR2 is LQKENI. The CDR3 is 16 residues long. Unmatched junction bases numbered 8, after V lost 5 bases and J lost 4 bases. The CDR3 bases are TGTGCCAGCTCAAGTGAACAGGGGTACGGGGCCAACGTCCTGACTTTC. Protein sequence: CASSSEQGYGANVLTF.

The chain joins TRBV27 to TRBJ2-3; TRBD2 matches at 10 bases. Germline CDR1 MNHEY, CDR2 SMNVEV (reference sequence). The CDR3 runs to 16 residues. V was pared by 5 bases and J by 14 bases, with 19 bases of the junction left unmatched. The CDR3 sequence is CASSGSRMVSGGTWYF. Here the CDR3 DNA reads TGTGCCAGCAGTGGAAGTAGAATGGTTAGCGGGGGGACGTGGTATTTT.

The chain couples TRBV19 to TRBJ2-7; 12 bases line up with TRBD2. CDR1 and CDR2 (germline): LNHDA, SQIVND (reference sequence). The CDR3 is 15 residues long. Trimming cost V 3 bases and J 3 bases; bases outside gene matches: 3. In nucleotides, the CDR3 is TGTGCCAGTAGTATGACTAGCGGGAGCAACTACGAGCAGTACTTC. Translation gives CASSMTSGSNYEQYF. The full variable domain, with the rest looked up from reference TRBV19 and TRBJ2-7, is DGGITQSPKYLFRKEGQNVTLSCEQNLNHDAMYWYRQDPGQGLRLIYYSQIVNDFQKGDIAEGYSVSREKKESFPLTVTSAQKNPTAFYLCASSMTSGSNYEQYFGPGTRLTVT.

DNA of the CDR3: TGTGCCAGCAGCTGGGACAGGTCCTCTGGAAACACCATATATTTT. Translating gives CASSWDRSSGNTIYF. The chain is built from TRBV11-2 and TRBJ1-3, with 8 bases that match TRBD1. J gave up 0 bases and V 4 bases, and 2 bases lay outside the gene matches. The CDR3 totals 15 residues. Germline CDR1 SGHAT, CDR2 FQNNGV.

This clone was seen just once. V usage is TRBV5-1 and J usage is TRBJ1-1, with D unresolved. CDR3 length equals 12 residues. The V gene lost 7 bases and the J gene lost 1 base, with 8 bases spanning the gap. The germline V gene encodes CDR1 SGHRS and CDR2 YFSETQ. Written as DNA, the CDR3 is TGCGCCAGCTCCGCGGGGAACACTGAAGCTTTCTTT. This encodes CASSAGNTEAFF.